The 10 T cell receptor beta chains below all came from one sample that was sequenced in a study of blood T cell repertoires in COVID-19. Only in-frame clones appear in the TCRdb table, and some are missing; sequencing was by immunoSEQ multiplex PCR. The repertoire holds about 480,000 clones, with around nine tenths as singletons. Sequencing was done on a sample of PBMCs or T cells enriched from blood (not recorded which). The source is an older woman who had recovered from COVID-19.

The chain employs TRBV19 and TRBJ1-5; 9 nucleotides line up with TRBD1. Losses at the gene ends were 4 bases for V and 7 bases for J; bases not matched to a gene: 8. Germline CDR1 LNHDA, CDR2 SQIVND (reference sequence). The CDR3 is 15 amino acids. CDR3 loop: CASSTGQGWGQPQHF. CDR3 coding DNA: TGTGCCAGTAGTACTGGACAGGGGTGGGGGCAGCCCCAGCATTTT.

V and J are TRBV27 and TRBJ2-3, with TRBD1 matching 10 bases. Germline V gene data show CDR1 as MNHEY and CDR2 as SMNVEV (reference sequence). The CDR3 sequence is 14 residues long. J lost 3 bases, V lost 6 bases, and 3 bases had no gene match. CDR3 nucleotide sequence: TGTGCCAGCAGGAGGGACAGGGGTACAGATACGCAGTATTTT. Translating it yields CASRRDRGTDTQYF.

The chain couples TRBV5-1 to TRBJ2-1; 12 bases agree with TRBD2. CDR1 is SGHRS and CDR2 is YFSETQ in the germline V gene. CDR3 size: 17 residues. Trimming at V came to 5 bases and at J to 8 bases, leaving 14 bases not matched to a gene. The CDR3 DNA reads TGCGCCAGCAGGCAGAGGGATCTAGCGGGGGGGCCCGATGAGCAGTTCTTC. It codes for CASRQRDLAGGPDEQFF.

The chain recombines TRBV3-1 (or the pseudogene TRBV3-2) with TRBJ1-6; maybe TRBD1 (5 bases). V lost 5 bases and J lost 7, with 12 bases in between. Germline V CDR1 and CDR2: LGHDT, YNNKEL (reference sequence). There are 14 residues in the CDR3. The CDR3 bases are TGTGCCAGCAGCATCCAGGGTGGGAATTCACCCCTCCACTTT. Its protein is CASSIQGGNSPLHF.

The rearrangement links TRBV12-3 or TRBV12-4 to TRBJ2-7, with D possibly matching TRBD2 (5 bases). This CDR3 has 12 amino acids. The ends were cut back, 3 bases at V and 7 bases at J, with 10 bases in the middle. The CDR3, as DNA: TGTGCCAGCAGTTTCGAAGGGAGAGAGCAGTACGTC. This encodes CASSFEGREQYV.

The rearrangement joins TRBV30 to TRBJ2-3, with 9 bases lining up with TRBD1. CDR1 and CDR2 (germline): GTSNPN, SVGIG (reference sequence). CDR3 length: 16 amino acids. J lost 0 bases, V lost 1 base, and 5 bases had no gene match. CDR3 sequence reads: CAWSATGTGSTDTQYF. The CDR3, as DNA: TGTGCCTGGAGTGCCACCGGGACAGGGAGCACAGATACGCAGTATTTT.

The chain is built from TRBV10-3 and TRBJ1-2; 8 bases align to TRBD1. V lost 6 bases to trimming and J lost 3 bases; unmatched junction nucleotides: 3. Germline CDR1 and CDR2: ENHRY and SYGVKD. This CDR3 is 13 amino acids long. CDR3 bases: TGTGCCATCAGCGGGACAGGCGACTATGGCTACACCTTC. It yields the protein CAISGTGDYGYTF.

On this clone: This specimen includes other DNA sequences encoding the same CDR3. The chain links TRBV24-1 to TRBJ2-2; tentatively, D is TRBD1 (5 bases). From germline, CDR1 is KGHDR and CDR2 SFDVKD. The CDR3 length is 16 residues. Trimming removed 0 bases at V and 2 bases at J, with 9 bases between. CDR3 sequence: CATSDLRQGNTGELFF. Here the CDR3 DNA reads TGTGCCACCAGTGATTTGCGGCAGGGAAACACCGGGGAGCTGTTTTTT.

The chain is built from TRBV25-1 and TRBJ2-1; 16 bases align to TRBD2. The CDR3 has 16 amino acids. The V segment lost 5 bases and the J segment 7 bases; nucleotides outside the gene matches: 5. Germline V gene lookup returns CDR1 MGHDK and CDR2 SYGVNS. The CDR3 DNA sequence: TGTGCCAGCAGTCCGGGACTAGCGGGGGGGGTAAATGAGCAGTTCTTC. Translated, it gives CASSPGLAGGVNEQFF. The whole variable domain, remainder taken from reference TRBV25-1 and TRBJ2-1, is EADIYQTPRYLVIGTGKKITLECSQTMGHDKMYWYQQDPGMELHLIHYSYGVNSTEKGDLSSESTVSRIRTEHFPLTLESARPSHTSQYLCASSPGLAGGVNEQFFGPGTRLTVL.

The chain has TRBV24-1 and TRBJ2-5; TRBD2 matches at 7 bases. The CDR3 covers 16 residues. V was clipped by 5 bases and J by 3 bases; unmatched bases: 11. Germline V gene data show CDR1 as KGHDR and CDR2 as SFDVKD. This CDR3 is CATSAVSGETKETQYF. CDR3 sequence (DNA): TGTGCCACCAGTGCCGTGAGCGGGGAAACCAAAGAGACCCAGTACTTC.